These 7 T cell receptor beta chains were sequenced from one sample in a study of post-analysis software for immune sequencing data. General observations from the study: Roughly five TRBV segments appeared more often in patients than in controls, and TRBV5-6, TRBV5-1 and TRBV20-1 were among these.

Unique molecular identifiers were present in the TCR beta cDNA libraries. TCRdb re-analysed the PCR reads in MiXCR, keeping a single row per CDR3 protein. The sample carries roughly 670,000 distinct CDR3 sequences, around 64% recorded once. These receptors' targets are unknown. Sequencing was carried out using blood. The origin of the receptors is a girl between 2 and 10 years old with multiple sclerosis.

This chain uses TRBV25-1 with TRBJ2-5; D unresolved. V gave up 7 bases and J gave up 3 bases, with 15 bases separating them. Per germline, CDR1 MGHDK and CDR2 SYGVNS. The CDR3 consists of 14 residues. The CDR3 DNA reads TGTGCCAGCAAGTCGTGGGGAACCGAAGAGACCCAGTACTTC. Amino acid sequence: CASKSWGTEETQYF.

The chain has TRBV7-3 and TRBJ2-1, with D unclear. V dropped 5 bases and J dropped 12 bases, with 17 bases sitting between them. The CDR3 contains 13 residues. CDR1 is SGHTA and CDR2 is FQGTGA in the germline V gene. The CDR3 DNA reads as TGTGCCAGCAGCCCACTAAGGGATGGTGGGCAGTTCTTC. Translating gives CASSPLRDGGQFF.

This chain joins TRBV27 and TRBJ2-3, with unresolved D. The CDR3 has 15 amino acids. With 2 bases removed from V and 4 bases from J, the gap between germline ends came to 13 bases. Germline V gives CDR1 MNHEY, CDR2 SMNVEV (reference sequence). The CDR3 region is CASSLGLGVADTQYF. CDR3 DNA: TGTGCCAGCAGTTTAGGTCTAGGTGTAGCAGATACGCAGTATTTT.

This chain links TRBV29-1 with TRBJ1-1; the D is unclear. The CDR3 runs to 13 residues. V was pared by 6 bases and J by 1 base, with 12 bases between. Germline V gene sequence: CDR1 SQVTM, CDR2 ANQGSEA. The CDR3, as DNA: TGCAGCGTGATCGCCTCGGGGAACACTGAAGCTTTCTTT. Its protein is CSVIASGNTEAFF. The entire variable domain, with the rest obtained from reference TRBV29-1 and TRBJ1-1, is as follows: SAVISQKPSRDICQRGTSLTIQCQVDSQVTMMFWYRQQPGQSLTLIATANQGSEATYESGFVIDKFPISRPNLTFSTLTVSNMSPEDSSIYLCSVIASGNTEAFFGQGTRLTVV.

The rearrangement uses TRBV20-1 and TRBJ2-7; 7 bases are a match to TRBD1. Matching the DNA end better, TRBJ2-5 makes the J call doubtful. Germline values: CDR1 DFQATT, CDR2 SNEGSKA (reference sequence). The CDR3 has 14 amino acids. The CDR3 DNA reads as TGCAGTGCTAGGCTAGGACAGGCGGAAGAGACCCAGTACTTC. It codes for CSARLGQAEETQYF.

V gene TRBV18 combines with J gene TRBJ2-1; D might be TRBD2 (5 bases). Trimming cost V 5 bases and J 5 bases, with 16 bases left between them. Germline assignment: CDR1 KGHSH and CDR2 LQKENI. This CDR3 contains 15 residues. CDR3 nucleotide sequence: TGTGCCAGCTCAGAAAGCACTGGAGGAGACAATGAGCAGTTCTTC. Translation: CASSESTGGDNEQFF.

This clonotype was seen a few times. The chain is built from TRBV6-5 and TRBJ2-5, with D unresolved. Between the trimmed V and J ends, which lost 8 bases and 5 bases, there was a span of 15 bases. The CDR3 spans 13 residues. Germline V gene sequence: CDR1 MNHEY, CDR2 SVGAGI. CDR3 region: CASSPRVDETQYF. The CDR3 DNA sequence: TGTGCCAGCTCTCCAAGGGTTGACGAGACCCAGTACTTC.